Following are 27 T cell receptor beta chains from one sample sequenced in a study of T cells in Graves' hyperthyroidism and ophthalmopathy. Amplification targeted TCR beta CDR3 regions from RNA transcripts. The HTBI primer set served for first-round RT-PCR of the TCR CDR3. TCRdb re-called the multiplex PCR reads with MiXCR, one entry per CDR3 protein. The table has 500,000 to 750,000 distinct CDR3 sequences, 35% to 55% seen once. Source material: peripheral blood or thyroid tissue (not recorded which). These receptor sequences come from a young woman with Graves' hyperthyroidism.

This rearrangement joins TRBV7-9 to TRBJ2-7; the match to TRBD2 covers 10 bases. Germline CDR1 and CDR2: SEHNR and FQNEAQ (reference sequence). The V segment lost 11 bases and the J segment 3 bases; nucleotides outside the gene matches: 4. This CDR3 has 12 amino acids. CDR3 sequence: CAGAGGIYEQYF. Here the CDR3 DNA reads TGTGCCGGAGCGGGAGGGATCTACGAGCAGTACTTC. Looking up the rest from reference TRBV7-9 and TRBJ2-7 gives the full variable domain: DTGVSQNPRHKITKRGQNVTFRCDPISEHNRLYWYRQTLGQGPEFLTYFQNEAQLEKSRLLSDRFSAERPKGSFSTLEIQRTEQGDSAMYLCAGAGGIYEQYFGPGTRLTVT.

V and J are TRBV7-6 and TRBJ2-7, with 14 bases that match TRBD2. Trimming at V came to 4 bases and at J to 0 bases, leaving 5 bases not matched to a gene. This CDR3 is 17 amino acids long. From germline, CDR1 is SGHVS and CDR2 FNYEAQ. In nucleotides, the CDR3 is TGTGCCAGCAGCTCCACCGGGACTAGCGGGAGCTCCTACGAGCAGTACTTC. Its translation is CASSSTGTSGSSYEQYF. The full variable domain, its missing parts supplied by reference TRBV7-6 and TRBJ2-7, is GAGVSQSPRYKVTKRGQDVALRCDPISGHVSLYWYRQALGQGPEFLTYFNYEAQQDKSGLPNDRFSAERPEGSISTLTIQRTEQRDSAMYRCASSSTGTSGSSYEQYFGPGTRLTVT.

This clonotype was counted ten times or more. This sequence joins TRBV19 and TRBJ1-5, with a tentative D call TRBD1 (5 bases). The V gene lost 5 bases and the J gene lost 9 bases, with 17 bases spanning the gap. The V gene's germline CDR1 is LNHDA and CDR2 SQIVND (reference sequence). This CDR3 is built from 14 residues. CDR3 coding DNA: TGTGCCAGTAGTCCGACCCGGGACCTTGGGCCCCAGCATTTT. Protein product: CASSPTRDLGPQHF.

This rearrangement joins TRBV7-6 to TRBJ1-2; 7 bases fit TRBD1. This CDR3 contains 16 residues. Germline CDR1 reads SGHVS; CDR2 reads FNYEAQ. V lost 5 bases, J lost 2 bases, and 11 bases stayed unmatched. CDR3 loop: CASSPDTGTENYGYTF. As DNA, the CDR3 is TGTGCCAGCAGCCCTGACACCGGGACAGAGAACTATGGCTACACCTTC.

With respect to this clonotype: One junction end does not reproduce the germline sequence, and a read error may be involved. The chain carries TRBV10-3 and TRBJ1-1; D may be TRBD1 (6 bases). Germline V gives CDR1 ENHRY, CDR2 SYGVKD. This CDR3 comprises 12 residues. The CDR3 loop is CGISESKGGAFF. The DNA of the CDR3 is TGTGGCATCAGCGAGTCGAAGGGGGGGGCTTTCTTT.

The chain combines TRBV15 with TRBJ1-2; D perhaps matches TRBD1 (6 bases). The CDR3 totals 15 residues. Trimming left V 0 bases short and J 2 bases short, with 10 bases between. The germline V gene has CDR1 LNHNV and CDR2 YYDKDF (reference sequence). The CDR3: CATSRDAQGNYGYTF. The CDR3 DNA follows: TGTGCCACCAGCAGAGACGCGCAGGGGAACTATGGCTACACCTTC.

The table lists this clonotype with many counts. This CDR3 is CASSDAPAWGNTIYF. The CDR3 nucleotides read TGTGCCAGCAGCGACGCCCCAGCATGGGGAAACACCATATATTTT. The chain carries TRBV7-9 and TRBJ1-3; D ambiguous. Trimming took off 5 bases at V and 4 bases at J, with 15 bases between the two ends. The CDR3 loop spans 15 amino acids. Germline V gene lookup returns CDR1 SEHNR and CDR2 FQNEAQ (reference sequence).

The table lists this clonotype with many counts. This chain links TRBV6-6 with TRBJ2-7; D ambiguous. CDR3 length equals 11 residues. V was cut by 3 bases and J by 5 bases, with 5 bases left in between. CDR1 MNHNY and CDR2 SVGAGI come from the germline V gene (reference sequence). This CDR3 is CASSYRHEQYF. The CDR3 region has the DNA TGTGCCAGCAGTTATAGGCACGAGCAGTACTTC.

This clonotype was counted at least ten times. This chain connects TRBV29-1 to TRBJ2-7, with TRBD2 as a possible D gene (5 bases). Germline V gives CDR1 SQVTM, CDR2 ANQGSEA. Trimming removed 3 bases from V and 6 bases from J, with 12 bases in between. The CDR3 runs to 12 residues. The CDR3 loop reads CSVEEVGGEQYF. In DNA, the CDR3 is TGCAGCGTTGAGGAGGTGGGCGGCGAGCAGTACTTC.

This clonotype was seen many times. The V call is TRBV25-1, the J call TRBJ1-2; TRBD1 might be the D (5 bases). Deletions cut 6 bases from V and 8 bases from J, with 13 bases between. Germline V gives CDR1 MGHDK, CDR2 SYGVNS. The CDR3 sequence is 12 residues long. In DNA, the CDR3 is TGTGCCAGCAGACCGGGGGTTTCGGGCTACACCTTC. Protein product: CASRPGVSGYTF.

The rearrangement uses TRBV5-1 and TRBJ1-1, with D unclear. CDR3 length: 13 amino acids. Per germline, CDR1 SGHRS and CDR2 YFSETQ. V lost 3 bases to trimming and J lost 6 bases, with 12 bases between them. This CDR3 reads CASSYLAGSEAFF. CDR3 sequence (DNA): TGCGCCAGCAGCTACTTAGCGGGATCTGAAGCTTTCTTT. Based on the CDR3 plus reference TRBV5-1 and TRBJ1-1, the full variable domain is KAGVTQTPRYLIKTRGQQVTLSCSPISGHRSVSWYQQTPGQGLQFLFEYFSETQRNKGNFPGRFSGRQFSNSRSEMNVSTLELGDSALYLCASSYLAGSEAFFGQGTRLTVV.

A few counts support this clonotype. This chain links TRBV29-1 with TRBJ2-6; TRBD2 agrees at 9 bases. With V trimmed by 8 bases and J by 0 bases, 5 bases remained unmatched. Germline loops: CDR1 SQVTM, CDR2 ANQGSEA. This CDR3 is 15 amino acids long. The CDR3 DNA follows: TGCAGCTTGGTGACTAGCGGCTCTGGGGCCAACGTCCTGACTTTC. This sequence encodes CSLVTSGSGANVLTF.

With regard to this clonotype: This may come from a read error, since a much larger clone is one base off. The CDR3 coding sequence is TGCAGCGTTGTAGCGGGAGGTGGGGCAGGTACGCAGTATTTT. Protein sequence: CSVVAGGGAGTQYF. The rearrangement uses TRBV29-1 and TRBJ2-3; 10 nucleotides agree with TRBD2. The CDR3 sequence is 14 residues long. CDR1 and CDR2 from the germline V gene are SQVTM and ANQGSEA. V shed 4 bases, J shed 8 bases, and the junction held 9 bases outside the gene matches.

This clonotype is medium-sized within its sample. This sequence joins TRBV7-2 and TRBJ1-6; D remains ambiguous. CDR3 size: 12 residues. Between the trimmed V and J ends, which lost 1 base and 7 bases, there was a span of 2 bases. CDR1 and CDR2 (germline): SGHTA, FQGNSA. This CDR3 reads CASSLGNSPLHF. CDR3 nucleotide sequence: TGTGCCAGCAGCTTAGGGAATTCACCCCTCCACTTT.

Only a few counts were recorded for this clonotype. The chain has TRBV7-3 and TRBJ2-7; 11 positions match TRBD2. This CDR3 is built from 16 residues. The ends lost 3 bases at V and 3 bases at J; junction bases unmatched: 7. CDR1 is SGHTA and CDR2 is FQGTGA in the germline V gene. CDR3 nucleotide sequence: TGTGCCAGCAGCTTGACACTAGCGGGAGTGAGCTACGAGCAGTACTTC. This gives the protein CASSLTLAGVSYEQYF.

The chain recombines TRBV7-6 with TRBJ1-4; no reliable D call. The CDR3 sequence is 15 residues long. CDR1 and CDR2 from the germline V gene are SGHVS and FNYEAQ. V lost 3 bases, J lost 7 bases, and 15 bases lay in between. The DNA of the CDR3 is TGTGCCAGCAGCTTTCGACTAGCGGGAGGTGAAAAACTGTTTTTT. Translating gives CASSFRLAGGEKLFF.

This clonotype came up many times. The V call is TRBV4-2, the J call TRBJ2-7; D perhaps matches TRBD1 (5 bases). Germline V CDR1 and CDR2: LGHNA, YNFKEQ. This CDR3 region has 15 residues. Deletions cut 2 bases from V and 3 bases from J, with 14 bases between. CDR3 nucleotides: TGTGCCAGCAGCCAATCGACGTCAGGGAACTACGAGCAGTACTTC. This sequence encodes CASSQSTSGNYEQYF.

This chain uses TRBV20-1 with TRBJ2-3; no reliable D call. V dropped 5 bases and J dropped 4 bases, with 13 bases sitting between them. The germline gives CDR1 DFQATT, CDR2 SNEGSKA (reference sequence). The CDR3 is 13 residues long. CDR3 DNA: TGCAGTGCTCCTGACAAAAGCGCAGATACGCAGTATTTT. It translates to CSAPDKSADTQYF.

The rearrangement uses TRBV5-5 and TRBJ1-6; unclear D gene. Germline assignment: CDR1 SGHKS and CDR2 YYEKEE (reference sequence). This CDR3 is 17 amino acids long. Trimming took 0 bases from V and 9 from J, leaving 19 bases between them. The CDR3 region has the DNA TGTGCCAGCAGCTTGGTGGAGAGCCCGGCAAACGCTTCACCCCTCCACTTT. It is translated as CASSLVESPANASPLHF.

This clonotype showed up just a few times. The rearrangement links TRBV7-9 to TRBJ2-4; D may match TRBD1 or TRBD2 (5 bases each). The CDR3 sequence is 14 residues long. V dropped 5 bases and J dropped 9 bases, with 17 bases sitting between them. Looked up from germline, CDR1 is SEHNR and CDR2 is FQNEAQ (reference sequence). The CDR3 spells CASSPGRAGVIQYF. The CDR3 nucleotides read TGTGCCAGCAGCCCGGGGCGCGCCGGGGTCATTCAGTACTTC.

This chain uses TRBV11-2 with TRBJ2-7; D perhaps matches TRBD1 (5 bases). V lost 3 bases, J lost 2 bases, and 14 bases lay in between. Germline lookup yields CDR1 SGHAT and CDR2 FQNNGV. The CDR3 loop spans 15 amino acids. For the CDR3, the DNA is TGTGCCAGCAGCTTGATTCCCAGGGCGGCCTACGAGCAGTACTTC. The encoded protein is CASSLIPRAAYEQYF.

This chain connects TRBV24-1 to TRBJ2-7; 16 nucleotides align to TRBD2. The J call may be mistaken, given a closer DNA end match to TRBJ2-1. Germline V gene sequence: CDR1 KGHDR, CDR2 SFDVKD. CDR3 length: 18 residues. CDR3: CATSDLGTSGRASNEQFF. The CDR3 nucleotides read TGTGCCACCAGTGATTTAGGGACTAGCGGGAGGGCGTCCAATGAGCAGTTCTTC.

This chain joins TRBV15 and TRBJ2-7; D is unclear. The V end lost 0 bases, the J end lost 1 base, and 7 bases lay between the germline ends. Germline CDR1 is LNHNV and CDR2 is YYDKDF (reference sequence). This CDR3 contains 14 residues. CDR3 sequence (DNA): TGTGCCACCAGCAGAGATGTCGGTTCCTACGAGCAGTACTTC. This sequence encodes CATSRDVGSYEQYF.

This clonotype came up many times. The rearrangement joins TRBV6-6 to TRBJ1-5, with a possible D match to TRBD1 (6 bases). The V gene lost 2 bases and the J gene lost 15 bases, with 20 bases spanning the gap. Germline assignment: CDR1 MNHNY and CDR2 SVGAGI (reference sequence). The CDR3 runs 14 residues. The CDR3 sequence: CASSYQGGGPVRHF. CDR3 DNA: TGTGCCAGCAGTTACCAAGGGGGGGGCCCCGTCCGGCATTTT.

The chain is built from TRBV14 and TRBJ2-7; TRBD2 matches at 7 bases. This CDR3 has 14 amino acids. CDR1 is SGHDN, CDR2 FVKESK, per germline. The V segment lost 4 bases and the J segment 1 base; nucleotides outside the gene matches: 4. CDR3 sequence reads: CASSPFSGSYEQYF. For the CDR3, the DNA is TGTGCCAGCAGCCCATTTAGCGGGTCCTACGAGCAGTACTTC.

The rearrangement uses TRBV20-1 and TRBJ1-1; TRBD1 matches 10 bases. J was trimmed by 4 bases and V by 6 bases; bases with no gene match: 17. Germline lookup yields CDR1 DFQATT and CDR2 SNEGSKA (reference sequence). The CDR3 is made up of 17 amino acids. This CDR3 reads CSARGQGGAYLVTEAFF. The CDR3 coding sequence is TGCAGTGCCCGCGGACAGGGGGGGGCTTATCTGGTCACTGAAGCTTTCTTT.

The chain recombines TRBV20-1 with TRBJ1-2; TRBD1 matches at 8 bases. J lost 2 bases, V lost 1 base, and 0 bases had no gene match. CDR1 and CDR2 from the germline V gene are DFQATT and SNEGSKA (reference sequence). This CDR3 comprises 13 residues. CDR3 sequence: CSARGDRNYGYTF. CDR3 nucleotide sequence: TGCAGTGCTAGAGGGGACAGGAACTATGGCTACACCTTC.